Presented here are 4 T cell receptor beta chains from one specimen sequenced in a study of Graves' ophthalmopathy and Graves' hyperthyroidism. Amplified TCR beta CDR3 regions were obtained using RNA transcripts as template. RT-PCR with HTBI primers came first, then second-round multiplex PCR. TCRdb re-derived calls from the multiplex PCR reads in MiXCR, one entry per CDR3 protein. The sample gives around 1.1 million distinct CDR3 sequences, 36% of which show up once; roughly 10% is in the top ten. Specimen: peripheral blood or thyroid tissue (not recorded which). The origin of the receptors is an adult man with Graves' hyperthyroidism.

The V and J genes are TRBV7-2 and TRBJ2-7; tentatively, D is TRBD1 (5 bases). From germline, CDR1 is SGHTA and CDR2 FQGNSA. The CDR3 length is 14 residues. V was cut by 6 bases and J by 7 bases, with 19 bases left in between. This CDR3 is CASRSPRRAQEQYF. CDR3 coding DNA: TGTGCCAGCAGATCACCTCGCAGGGCGCAAGAGCAGTACTTC.

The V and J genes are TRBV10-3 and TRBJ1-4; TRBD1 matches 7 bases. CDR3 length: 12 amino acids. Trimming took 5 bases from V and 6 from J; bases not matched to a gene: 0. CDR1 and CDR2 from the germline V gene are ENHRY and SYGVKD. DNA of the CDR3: TGTGCCATCAGTACAGGGGATGAAAAACTGTTTTTT. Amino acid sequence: CAISTGDEKLFF.

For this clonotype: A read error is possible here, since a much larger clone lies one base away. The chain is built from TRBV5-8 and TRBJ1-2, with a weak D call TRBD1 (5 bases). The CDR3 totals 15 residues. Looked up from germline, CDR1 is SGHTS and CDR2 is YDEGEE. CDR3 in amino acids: CASSLGVRDSYGYTF. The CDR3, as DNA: TGCGCCAGCAGCCTAGGGGTTAGGGATAGCTATGGCTACACCTTC.

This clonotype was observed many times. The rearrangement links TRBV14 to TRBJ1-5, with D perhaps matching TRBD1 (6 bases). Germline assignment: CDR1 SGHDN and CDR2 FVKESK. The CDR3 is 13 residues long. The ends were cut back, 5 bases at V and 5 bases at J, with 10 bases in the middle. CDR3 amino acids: CASSADSYQPQHF. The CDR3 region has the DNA TGTGCCAGCAGCGCGGACAGTTATCAGCCCCAGCATTTT. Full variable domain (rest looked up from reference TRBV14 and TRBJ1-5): EAGVTQFPSHSVIEKGQTVTLRCDPISGHDNLYWYRRVMGKEIKFLLHFVKESKQDESGMPNNRFLAERTGGTYSTLKVQPAELEDSGVYFCASSADSYQPQHFGDGTRLSIL.